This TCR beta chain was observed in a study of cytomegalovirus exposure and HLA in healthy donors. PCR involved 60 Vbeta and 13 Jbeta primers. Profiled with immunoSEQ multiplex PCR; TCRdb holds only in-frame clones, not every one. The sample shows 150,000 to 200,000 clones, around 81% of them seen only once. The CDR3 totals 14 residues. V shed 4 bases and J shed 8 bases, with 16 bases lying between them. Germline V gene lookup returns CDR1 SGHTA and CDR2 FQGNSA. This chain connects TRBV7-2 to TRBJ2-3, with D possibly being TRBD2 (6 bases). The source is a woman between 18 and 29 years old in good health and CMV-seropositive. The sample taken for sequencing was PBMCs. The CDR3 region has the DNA TGTGCCAGCAGCTCACGGGTCGGGAGCCTTACGCAGTATTTT. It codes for CASSSRVGSLTQYF.